The 17 T cell receptor beta chains listed next were all sequenced from one sample in a study of T cell changes during pregnancy in multiple sclerosis. Sequencing was performed with immunoSEQ multiplex PCR; in TCRdb, only in-frame clones are kept and a portion is missing. The sample has tens of thousands of clones, roughly 91% seen once. The starting material was CD4+ T cells from peripheral blood mononuclear cells, obtained in the first trimester of pregnancy. The receptors here all came from a female donor with multiple sclerosis, enrolled in a pregnancy study.

This clone has only one observation. This chain connects TRBV6-6 to TRBJ2-7, with D tentatively TRBD2 (6 bases). V shed 6 bases and J shed 3 bases, with 18 bases lying between them. The CDR3 loop spans 15 amino acids. The germline gives CDR1 MNHNY, CDR2 SVGAGI (reference sequence). CDR3 sequence reads: CASSRPSGSVYEQYF. CDR3 in DNA: TGTGCCAGCAGCCGACCTTCCGGGAGTGTCTACGAGCAGTACTTC.

The chain joins TRBV6-5 to TRBJ2-7; D possibly corresponds to TRBD2 (6 bases). Deletions cut 7 bases from V and 0 bases from J, with 13 bases between. Germline V CDR1 and CDR2: MNHEY, SVGAGI. CDR3 length: 14 residues. The CDR3 sequence: CASTPDGSSYEQYF. The CDR3 nucleotides are TGTGCCAGCACCCCCGACGGGAGCTCCTACGAGCAGTACTTC.

The chain couples TRBV5-4 to TRBJ1-2; 10 nucleotides align to TRBD1. The CDR3 runs to 14 residues. Losses at the gene ends were 0 bases for V and 8 bases for J; bases not matched to a gene: 4. From germline, CDR1 is SGHNT and CDR2 YYREEE (reference sequence). CDR3 nucleotide sequence: TGTGCCAGCAGCTTGGGACAGGGGGCGCGAGGCTACACCTTC. Residues: CASSLGQGARGYTF.

The gene calls are TRBV18 and TRBJ1-5, with 11 bases matching TRBD1. The ends lost 4 bases at V and 6 bases at J; junction bases unmatched: 8. This CDR3 spans 16 amino acids. Germline-derived CDR1 and CDR2 are KGHSH and LQKENI. The CDR3 spells CASSLSGTGGGQPQHF. CDR3 in DNA: TGTGCCAGCTCACTGTCGGGGACAGGGGGTGGTCAGCCCCAGCATTTT.

In its sample, this clone was seen a few times. The V call is TRBV5-4, the J call TRBJ2-5, with TRBD2 identical over 9 bases. Looked up from germline, CDR1 is SGHNT and CDR2 is YYREEE (reference sequence). The J segment lost 0 bases and the V segment lost 6 bases, leaving 9 bases of the junction unmatched. The CDR3 length is 16 residues. CDR3 loop: CASTREAGGDQETQYF. The CDR3 nucleotides are TGTGCCAGCACCAGAGAAGCGGGAGGAGACCAAGAGACCCAGTACTTC. Filled out from reference TRBV5-4 and TRBJ2-5, the complete variable domain reads ETGVTQSPTHLIKTRGQQVTLRCSSQSGHNTVSWYQQALGQGPQFIFQYYREEENGRGNFPPRFSGLQFPNYSSELNVNALELDDSALYLCASTREAGGDQETQYFGPGTRLLVL.

The gene calls are TRBV10-1 and TRBJ2-3; tentatively, D is TRBD2 (5 bases). Trimming cost V 4 bases and J 2 bases, with 7 bases left between them. CDR3 length: 13 residues. Germline V gene data show CDR1 as WNHNN and CDR2 as SYGVQD (reference sequence). CDR3 loop: CASSVTTTDTQYF. CDR3 sequence (DNA): TGCGCCAGCAGTGTGACTACCACAGATACGCAGTATTTT.

The CDR3 loop is CASSDRTGNTGELFF. The CDR3 DNA is TGCGCCAGCAGCGACCGGACAGGGAACACCGGGGAGCTGTTTTTT. The chain is built from TRBV5-1 and TRBJ2-2; TRBD1 aligns across 7 bases. CDR1 SGHRS and CDR2 YFSETQ come from the germline V gene. Unmatched junction bases numbered 4, after V lost 4 bases and J lost 1 base. The CDR3 covers 15 residues.

This rearrangement joins TRBV25-1 to TRBJ1-5; weak D call: TRBD1 (5 bases). V was trimmed by 7 bases and J by 0 bases, leaving 22 bases between them. CDR3 length equals 18 residues. CDR1 is MGHDK, CDR2 SYGVNS, per germline. The DNA of the CDR3 is TGTGCCAGCAACGGCTGGACACATGATACTTATAGCAATCAGCCCCAGCATTTT. Translating gives CASNGWTHDTYSNQPQHF.

The chain couples TRBV6-1 to TRBJ1-1; D is uncertain. CDR1 MNHNS and CDR2 SASEGT come from the germline V gene. The CDR3 runs 15 residues. Trimming cost V 3 bases and J 0 bases, with 11 bases left between them. In DNA, the CDR3 is TGTGCCAGCAGTGAGTATGGGAGTTTGAACACTGAAGCTTTCTTT. It is translated as CASSEYGSLNTEAFF.

V usage is TRBV28 and J usage is TRBJ2-7; 10 bases are a match to TRBD2. The CDR3 is 18 residues long. J lost 6 bases, V lost 4 bases, and 18 bases had no gene match. Germline values: CDR1 MDHEN, CDR2 SYDVKM. The DNA for the CDR3 is TGTGCCAGCAGTTGGGGGCTAGCGGGAGTCTTGTTCCCTCGCGAGCAGTACTTC. Amino acids: CASSWGLAGVLFPREQYF.

The chain employs TRBV19 and TRBJ2-7; maybe TRBD2 (6 bases). Germline V gene data show CDR1 as LNHDA and CDR2 as SQIVND (reference sequence). Trimming cost V 8 bases and J 3 bases, with 14 bases left between them. The CDR3 runs 13 residues. DNA for the CDR3: TGTGCCAGTCGGTCGGGAGCGGGCTACGAGCAGTACTTC. This codes for CASRSGAGYEQYF.

The chain has TRBV15 and TRBJ2-5; D gene uncertain. V was cut by 0 bases and J by 5 bases, with 13 bases left in between. CDR1 is LNHNV, CDR2 YYDKDF, per germline (reference sequence). There are 15 residues in the CDR3. The CDR3 bases are TGTGCCACCAGCAGAGAACTTCCACCCGAGGAGACCCAGTACTTC. Amino acid sequence: CATSRELPPEETQYF.

The chain combines TRBV18 with TRBJ2-3, with 12 positions matching TRBD1. The V gene end was trimmed by 1 base and the J gene end by 1 base; junction bases not matched to a gene: 9. The CDR3 runs 19 residues. Germline values: CDR1 KGHSH, CDR2 LQKENI. CDR3 in DNA: TGTGCCAGCTCACCACGTGGCGGGACAGGGGGCTGGGGCACAGATACGCAGTATTTT. It is translated as CASSPRGGTGGWGTDTQYF.

The CDR3 is CASSLALPRDEQYF. The CDR3 region has the DNA TGTGCCAGCAGCTTAGCCCTGCCCCGGGACGAGCAGTACTTC. The chain couples TRBV7-2 to TRBJ2-7, with D unclear. Germline lookup yields CDR1 SGHTA and CDR2 FQGNSA. V lost 0 bases, J lost 5 bases, and 11 bases lay in between. The CDR3 runs to 14 residues.

This clone appeared once. This chain links TRBV29-1 with TRBJ2-4; TRBD2 agrees at 7 bases. Germline CDR1 is SQVTM and CDR2 is ANQGSEA. There are 14 residues in the CDR3. The ends lost 6 bases at V and 2 bases at J; junction bases unmatched: 7. Here the CDR3 DNA reads TGCAGCGTCGGCGGGAGTCGGACCAAAAACATTCAGTACTTC. The encoded protein is CSVGGSRTKNIQYF. The complete variable domain, with remaining parts taken from reference TRBV29-1 and TRBJ2-4, reads SAVISQKPSRDICQRGTSLTIQCQVDSQVTMMFWYRQQPGQSLTLIATANQGSEATYESGFVIDKFPISRPNLTFSTLTVSNMSPEDSSIYLCSVGGSRTKNIQYFGAGTRLSVL.

V usage is TRBV6-1 and J usage is TRBJ2-7; D perhaps matches TRBD1 (6 bases). This CDR3 contains 12 residues. The V end was cut by 6 bases, the J end by 5 bases, with 11 bases between. Germline CDR1 is MNHNS and CDR2 is SASEGT. CDR3 residues: CASRQGVHEQYF. In DNA form, the CDR3 reads TGTGCCAGCAGACAGGGTGTACACGAGCAGTACTTC.

The chain carries TRBV19 and TRBJ1-2; a possible D gene is TRBD1 (6 bases). Between the trimmed V and J ends, which lost 3 bases and 4 bases, there was a span of 9 bases. Germline V gene data show CDR1 as LNHDA and CDR2 as SQIVND (reference sequence). The CDR3 has 13 residues. The CDR3 coding sequence is TGTGCCAGTAGTATTAACAGGGCCTATGGCTACACCTTC. Residues: CASSINRAYGYTF.